This entry features one T cell receptor (beta chain) sequence. Antigen: not known. The data originate from a study of T cell responses to AZD1222 COVID-19 vaccine. Background on the study: Samples with a second dose at about 4 or about 12 weeks were pooled together.

Method: immunoSEQ multiplex PCR; TCRdb's copy keeps in-frame clones and lacks some. In the table there are 100,000 or so clones, just over 85% of which are singletons. The germline CDR1 and CDR2 sequences are MNHEY and SMNVEV (reference sequence). J was trimmed by 3 bases and V by 4 bases; bases with no gene match: 5. The CDR3 extends over 15 amino acids. Study-level findings and limits: When two AZD1222 doses had been given, Spike-specific TCR breadth and depth rose. Donor demographics were predominantly white British with a female majority; clonal diversity may be underestimated. Distributed over spike, vaccine-associated CD4 TCRs predominated at 160-218 and 743-854.

The sequencing used peripheral blood, collected on day 0 of AZD1222 vaccination. The origin of this receptor is an adult in good health. V usage is TRBV27 and J usage is TRBJ1-5; TRBD1 agrees at 8 bases. The CDR3 spells CASSSDRANNQPQHF. CDR3 sequence (DNA): TGTGCCAGCAGTTCGGACAGGGCCAACAATCAGCCCCAGCATTTT.